This TCR beta chain was recorded in a study of shared clonotypes between healthy human individuals. At the level of the study: Serving as donors were two women and three men, whose ages spanned 18 to 49. Whole-study findings and limits: Generally, naive subsets (rather than memory subsets) showed larger estimated richness.

Across several immunoSEQ plates, the genomic DNA of each subset was split evenly. Produced via immunoSEQ multiplex PCR; TCRdb's table is partial and in-frame only. This table has 1 million to 1.3 million clones, roughly 74% appearing once. All of the donors resided in Nashville, Tennessee, and each was a Caucasian adult. Points on this clone: What it recognizes is unknown.

Looked up from germline, CDR1 is SGDLS and CDR2 is YYNGEE. The CDR3 is made up of 13 amino acids. Trimming at V came to 0 bases and at J to 12 bases, leaving 6 bases not matched to a gene. The clonotype comes from a man aged 18 to 29 in good health. Some clones in this sample may be carry-over from other donors' samples. The sample comprised memory CD4+ T cells from PBMCs. The subset was: CD45RA-negative fraction. The V and J genes are TRBV9 and TRBJ2-1; 7 positions match TRBD2. The CDR3 DNA follows: TGTGCCAGCAGCGTAGATGGCGGGAGTGGGCAGTTCTTC. Its protein product is CASSVDGGSGQFF. The whole variable domain, filled in from reference TRBV9 and TRBJ2-1, reads DSGVTQTPKHLITATGQRVTLRCSPRSGDLSVYWYQQSLDQGLQFLIQYYNGEERAKGNILERFSAQQFPDLHSELNLSSLELGDSALYFCASSVDGGSGQFFGPGTRLTVL.